Each of the 25 T cell receptor beta chains below was sequenced from the same sample in a study of technical replicates of blood from several donors. The assay was immunoSEQ multiplex PCR, and TCRdb's table has in-frame clones only and misses some. The data show nearly 80,000 clones, with 85% to 95% seen just once and 0.4% to 0.45% held by the top ten. Material: T cells isolated from PBMCs. Receptors originate from a human donor in good health.

The chain couples TRBV19 to TRBJ1-4; no clear D gene. Trimming removed 5 bases at V and 13 bases at J, with 17 bases between. Germline CDR1 LNHDA, CDR2 SQIVND (reference sequence). The CDR3 has 13 residues. The CDR3 protein is CASSPQALGRLFF. In DNA form, the CDR3 reads TGTGCCAGTAGTCCACAAGCCCTAGGGAGACTGTTTTTT.

The chain recombines TRBV29-1 with TRBJ2-7; TRBD2 might be the D (5 bases). V was clipped by 3 bases and J by 3 bases, with 6 bases between them. This CDR3 spans 11 amino acids. The germline CDR1 and CDR2 sequences are SQVTM and ANQGSEA. The chain's CDR3 is CSVERDYEQYF. The CDR3, as DNA: TGCAGCGTTGAGAGGGACTACGAGCAGTACTTC.

V usage is TRBV5-6 and J usage is TRBJ2-7; D not certain. CDR1 is SGHDT, CDR2 YYEEEE, per germline. Trimming removed 2 bases at V and 0 bases at J, with 6 bases between. CDR3 length: 13 residues. This CDR3 is CASSFRSSYEQYF. For the CDR3, the DNA is TGTGCCAGCAGCTTCCGGAGCTCCTACGAGCAGTACTTC.

The chain carries TRBV4-1 and TRBJ2-5, with 7 bases aligning to TRBD2. Germline lookup yields CDR1 MGHRA and CDR2 YSYEKL. This CDR3 has 16 residues. V lost 4 bases to trimming and J lost 5 bases; unmatched junction nucleotides: 13. For the CDR3, the DNA is TGCGCCAGCAGCCCCATCGGGCGGGAGAGCGGGGAGACCCAGTACTTC. Protein sequence: CASSPIGRESGETQYF.

This clone has only one observation. The chain carries TRBV4-2 and TRBJ2-7; TRBD1 matches 10 bases. V was clipped by 0 bases and J by 2 bases; unmatched bases: 1. The V gene's germline CDR1 is LGHNA and CDR2 YNFKEQ. CDR3 length equals 15 residues. CDR3 DNA sequence: TGTGCCAGCAGCCAAGATGACAGGGGGCCCTACGAGCAGTACTTC. It codes for CASSQDDRGPYEQYF.

The genes are TRBV5-1 and TRBJ2-1; D might be TRBD2 (6 bases). This CDR3 comprises 15 residues. Trimming stripped 1 base from V and 2 bases from J, with 10 bases between. CDR1 and CDR2 (germline): SGHRS, YFSETQ. CDR3 DNA sequence: TGCGCCAGCAGCTTGTCGGGAGTGCCCTACAATGAGCAGTTCTTC. Its protein product is CASSLSGVPYNEQFF.

The V and J genes are TRBV27 and TRBJ2-1; 9 nucleotides match TRBD1. V was pared by 5 bases and J by 1 base, with 3 bases of the junction left unmatched. Germline V gene data show CDR1 as MNHEY and CDR2 as SMNVEV (reference sequence). CDR3 length: 15 amino acids. Here the CDR3 DNA reads TGTGCCAGCAGTGTCGGGACAGGGTCCTACAATGAGCAGTTCTTC. It encodes CASSVGTGSYNEQFF.

J is TRBJ2-3 and V is TRBV7-3; 11 bases agree with TRBD2. From germline, CDR1 is SGHTA and CDR2 FQGTGA. The CDR3 loop spans 16 amino acids. V dropped 4 bases and J dropped 5; count of bases not matched to a gene: 8. The CDR3 loop is CASSSGTSGLQDTQYF. CDR3 bases: TGTGCCAGCAGCTCCGGGACTAGCGGCCTACAAGATACGCAGTATTTT.

V and J are TRBV5-1 and TRBJ2-1; D uncertain. The germline gives CDR1 SGHRS, CDR2 YFSETQ. The V and J ends lost 1 base and 5 bases respectively, with 7 bases between them. The CDR3 is made up of 13 amino acids. CDR3 sequence: CASSLLGDNEQFF. As DNA, the CDR3 is TGCGCCAGCAGCTTGCTCGGTGACAATGAGCAGTTCTTC.

The sample holds a few counts of this clone. The V and J genes are TRBV27 and TRBJ1-5, with 9 bases that match TRBD1. The CDR3 contains 14 residues. Germline-derived CDR1 and CDR2 are MNHEY and SMNVEV (reference sequence). V gave up 5 bases and J gave up 4 bases; unmatched junction bases: 3. The CDR3 nucleotides are TGTGCCAGCAGTCTAGGACAGGGGAATCAGCCCCAGCATTTT. This translates into CASSLGQGNQPQHF.

The chain joins TRBV5-1 to TRBJ2-1; TRBD2 aligns across 7 bases. CDR1 is SGHRS, CDR2 YFSETQ, per germline. The CDR3 extends over 15 amino acids. The J segment lost 4 bases and the V segment lost 0 bases, leaving 4 bases of the junction unmatched. The CDR3 region is CASSLALAMYNEQFF. In DNA form, the CDR3 reads TGCGCCAGCAGCTTGGCACTAGCGATGTACAATGAGCAGTTCTTC.

The genes are TRBV19 and TRBJ1-2; D possibly corresponds to TRBD1 (5 bases). The CDR3 contains 13 residues. The germline gives CDR1 LNHDA, CDR2 SQIVND (reference sequence). Trimming removed 1 base at V and 8 bases at J, with 11 bases between. Here the CDR3 reads CASSIVGGVGYTF. The CDR3 region has the DNA TGTGCCAGTAGTATAGTCGGAGGGGTGGGCTACACCTTC.

The gene calls are TRBV10-2 and TRBJ2-1, with TRBD2 matching over 12 bases. With V trimmed by 8 bases and J by 8 bases, 7 bases remained unmatched. Germline V gene lookup returns CDR1 WSHSY and CDR2 SAAADI. The CDR3 has 14 residues. The CDR3 DNA sequence: TGCGCCAGCCAGACTAGCGGGAGCGCGGATGAGCAGTTCTTC. This codes for CASQTSGSADEQFF.

J is TRBJ2-1 and V is TRBV10-3; 13 bases are a match to TRBD2. The CDR3 covers 20 residues. CDR1 ENHRY and CDR2 SYGVKD come from the germline V gene. Trimming removed 0 bases from V and 3 bases from J; junction bases left unmatched: 11. Here the CDR3 DNA reads TGTGCCATCAGTGAGTCGTTGGCCGGGACTAGCGGGACAGGCTACAATGAGCAGTTCTTC. Translated, it gives CAISESLAGTSGTGYNEQFF.

V gene TRBV15 combines with J gene TRBJ2-7, with D perhaps matching TRBD1 (5 bases). This CDR3 contains 14 residues. Trimming removed 0 bases at V and 6 bases at J, with 12 bases between. Germline lookup yields CDR1 LNHNV and CDR2 YYDKDF (reference sequence). The CDR3 spells CATSRDREFSEQYF. CDR3 nucleotide sequence: TGTGCCACCAGCAGAGACAGGGAATTTTCCGAGCAGTACTTC.

The V call is TRBV30, the J call TRBJ2-4; 10 bases align to TRBD2. V lost 1 base and J lost 6; bases outside the gene matches: 12. This CDR3 is built from 17 residues. Germline V CDR1 and CDR2: GTSNPN, SVGIG (reference sequence). The CDR3 sequence is CAWSDILAGVLGNIQYF. CDR3 coding DNA: TGTGCCTGGAGTGACATTCTAGCGGGAGTCTTGGGAAACATTCAGTACTTC.

This chain links TRBV30 with TRBJ2-3; TRBD2 aligns across 7 bases. The trim removed 4 bases at V and 1 base at J, leaving 11 bases unmatched. The CDR3 is 16 amino acids. CDR1 is GTSNPN, CDR2 SVGIG, per germline (reference sequence). CDR3 coding DNA: TGTGCCTGGACGGGGGGTTACTCCCATCGCACAGATACGCAGTATTTT. Translating it yields CAWTGGYSHRTDTQYF.

This chain uses TRBV29-1 with TRBJ2-7, with D perhaps TRBD2 (5 bases). The CDR3 totals 14 residues. Germline V gives CDR1 SQVTM, CDR2 ANQGSEA. With 5 bases removed from V and 1 base from J, the gap between germline ends came to 15 bases. CDR3 amino acids: CSVWGALGSYEQYF. Written as DNA, the CDR3 is TGCAGCGTTTGGGGAGCGCTTGGATCCTACGAGCAGTACTTC.

This clone was detected only a few times. This CDR3 is CASSLKGGNVAFF. The CDR3 coding sequence is TGTGCCAGCAGCTTAAAAGGGGGCAATGTAGCTTTCTTT. The rearrangement joins TRBV13 to TRBJ1-1; 7 bases are shared with TRBD1. Germline CDR1 reads PRHDT; CDR2 reads FYEKMQ (reference sequence). This CDR3 is built from 13 residues. Trimming at V came to 2 bases and at J to 10 bases, leaving 7 bases not matched to a gene.

This sequence joins TRBV10-3 and TRBJ1-1, with D uncertain. The ends were cut back, 3 bases at V and 9 bases at J, with 11 bases in the middle. This CDR3 region has 12 residues. Germline loops: CDR1 ENHRY, CDR2 SYGVKD. For the CDR3, the DNA is TGTGCCATCAGTGAACTCAGCGAGAAAGCTTTCTTT. It translates to CAISELSEKAFF.

V is TRBV18 and J is TRBJ1-1; possibly TRBD1 for D (5 bases). Germline assignment: CDR1 KGHSH and CDR2 LQKENI. The CDR3 totals 14 residues. Trimming cost V 1 base and J 0 bases, with 6 bases left between them. The CDR3 DNA is TGTGCCAGCTCACCACAGGGGATGAACACTGAAGCTTTCTTT. It translates to CASSPQGMNTEAFF.

The V call is TRBV11-2, the J call TRBJ2-7; the match to TRBD2 covers 7 bases. CDR1 is SGHAT and CDR2 is FQNNGV in the germline V gene. After removal of 3 bases from V and 7 bases from J, the junction contained 15 bases not matched to a gene. The CDR3 runs 16 residues. DNA of the CDR3: TGTGCCAGCAGCTTTCAAACGGGGGGATTAGTAAGAGAGCAGTACTTC. It specifies CASSFQTGGLVREQYF. The full variable domain, completed using reference TRBV11-2 and TRBJ2-7, is EAGVAQSPRYKIIEKRQSVAFWCNPISGHATLYWYQQILGQGPKLLIQFQNNGVVDDSQLPKDRFSAERLKGVDSTLKIQPAKLEDSAVYLCASSFQTGGLVREQYFGPGTRLTVT.

The chain has TRBV7-3 and TRBJ2-7; 9 bases map to TRBD2. J was trimmed by 3 bases and V by 6 bases; bases with no gene match: 9. The CDR3 has 15 residues. The germline V gene encodes CDR1 SGHTA and CDR2 FQGTGA. The CDR3 region has the DNA TGTGCCAGCAGTTCAAACCCTAGCGGGGACTACGAGCAGTACTTC. It specifies CASSSNPSGDYEQYF.

The DNA for the CDR3 is TGTGCCACCAGCAGCCGGGACAGAGTTGGCTACACCTTC. This codes for CATSSRDRVGYTF. The rearrangement uses TRBV15 and TRBJ1-2; 7 nucleotides match TRBD1. With V trimmed by 3 bases and J by 7 bases, 5 bases remained unmatched. The length of the CDR3 is 13 residues. Germline CDR1 and CDR2: LNHNV and YYDKDF (reference sequence).

The rearrangement links TRBV15 to TRBJ2-7; perhaps TRBD2 as D (5 bases). Trimming left V 0 bases short and J 7 bases short, with 13 bases between. Germline V gives CDR1 LNHNV, CDR2 YYDKDF (reference sequence). The CDR3 sequence is 14 residues long. In DNA form, the CDR3 reads TGTGCCACCAGCAGAGAATGGACCTCGGGGGAGCAGTACTTC. Residues: CATSREWTSGEQYF.